Presented here are 13 T cell receptor beta chains from one specimen sequenced in a study of blood T cells in healthy people across ages. Combining a sample-barcoded 5' primer with a J-beta primer mix, a second PCR ran for about 7 to 11 cycles. MiXCR, applied by TCRdb to the 5' RACE reads, yields one record per CDR3 protein. In the table there are almost 550,000 distinct CDR3 sequences, 20% to 30% of which are singletons. This sample also belongs to another study, concerning T cells of mothers and their children.

Source material: blood. The receptors were sampled from a boy between 10 and 17 years old in good health.

The rearrangement joins TRBV20-1 to TRBJ2-5; 9 bases are shared with TRBD2. The CDR3 has 15 residues. V dropped 2 bases and J dropped 1; count of bases not matched to a gene: 5. The germline CDR1 and CDR2 sequences are DFQATT and SNEGSKA (reference sequence). In DNA, the CDR3 is TGCAGTGCTAGAAGGGCTAGCGGGACCCAAGAGACCCAGTACTTC. This translates into CSARRASGTQETQYF.

This sequence joins TRBV6-5 and TRBJ2-5; D not resolved. Germline V gene lookup returns CDR1 MNHEY and CDR2 SVGAGI. This CDR3 is built from 14 residues. V lost 2 bases and J lost 0, with 7 bases in between. CDR3 coding DNA: TGTGCCAGCAGTTACGGTCAGAACCAAGAGACCCAGTACTTC. Its translation is CASSYGQNQETQYF.

This clonotype was observed a few times. The genes are TRBV20-1 and TRBJ2-7; D not certain. The V gene lost 6 bases and the J gene lost 7 bases, with 10 bases spanning the gap. CDR3 size: 10 residues. Per germline, CDR1 DFQATT and CDR2 SNEGSKA (reference sequence). The CDR3 coding sequence is TGCAGTGCAATCCATAGTGAGCAGTACTTC. This codes for CSAIHSEQYF.

This clonotype turned up a few times. The junction and the germline gene differ at one end; a read error may be behind it. J is TRBJ1-2 and V is TRBV2; D gene unclear. The germline V gene encodes CDR1 SNHLY and CDR2 FYNNEI. CDR3 length: 11 amino acids. This CDR3 is CASSDGPYRSF. In DNA form, the CDR3 reads TGTGCCAGCAGTGATGGCCCCTATCGGTCCTTC.

This clonotype was detected a few times. The gene calls are TRBV20-1 and TRBJ2-1, with unresolved D. The CDR3 length is 13 residues. V was cut by 1 base and J by 6 bases, with 10 bases left in between. CDR1 DFQATT and CDR2 SNEGSKA come from the germline V gene (reference sequence). CDR3 DNA: TGCAGTGCTAGAGTTTTTAGGTTCAATGAGCAGTTCTTC. It specifies CSARVFRFNEQFF.

This clonotype was detected only a few times. The rearrangement joins TRBV2 to TRBJ2-7, with D perhaps TRBD2 (5 bases). Germline CDR1 is SNHLY and CDR2 is FYNNEI. V dropped 6 bases and J dropped 2 bases, with 14 bases sitting between them. This CDR3 is built from 14 residues. CDR3 DNA sequence: TGTGCCAGCAGAGACCTCCCGGGGACCTACGAGCAGTACTTC. Encoded protein: CASRDLPGTYEQYF.

This clonotype was counted at least ten times. The chain is built from TRBV4-3 and TRBJ2-1; no firm D call. The V and J ends lost 0 bases and 4 bases respectively, with 10 bases between them. CDR1 is LGHNA and CDR2 is YSLEER in the germline V gene. The CDR3 sequence is 15 residues long. Here the CDR3 DNA reads TGCGCCAGCAGCCAAGATCTGGCAGCTTACAATGAGCAGTTCTTC. Its translation: CASSQDLAAYNEQFF.

The sample holds a few counts of this clonotype. This sequence joins TRBV27 and TRBJ2-3; 7 bases align to TRBD1. The CDR3 consists of 13 residues. Trimming removed 8 bases from V and 7 bases from J; junction bases left unmatched: 9. The V gene's germline CDR1 is MNHEY and CDR2 SMNVEV (reference sequence). The CDR3 region has the DNA TGTGCCAGCGGACTTAGGGGGCTGCATACGCAGTATTTT. Its protein product is CASGLRGLHTQYF.

This clonotype was counted between two and nine times. This chain uses TRBV6-1 with TRBJ2-4; 13 bases align to TRBD2. The CDR3 sequence is 21 residues long. V gave up 6 bases and J gave up 2 bases; unmatched junction bases: 19. Germline V lookup: CDR1 MNHNS, CDR2 SASEGT. The CDR3 here is CASRGRTSGRSTTLTKNIQYF. The CDR3 DNA follows: TGTGCCAGCAGGGGGAGGACTAGCGGGAGATCGACTACCCTAACCAAAAACATTCAGTACTTC.

This clonotype was observed a handful of times. V and J are TRBV5-1 and TRBJ2-1, with D tentatively TRBD1 or TRBD2 (6 bases each). Trimming removed 4 bases at V and 7 bases at J, with 15 bases between. Germline V gene lookup returns CDR1 SGHRS and CDR2 YFSETQ. This CDR3 has 14 amino acids. In DNA form, the CDR3 reads TGCGCCAGCAGCCCGGGGGCCCTCGGGAATGAGCAGTTCTTC. Its protein is CASSPGALGNEQFF.

This chain uses TRBV20-1 with TRBJ1-5; TRBD1 aligns across 7 bases. V trimming: 3 bases; J trimming: 1 base; junction bases outside the gene matches: 6. This CDR3 region has 15 residues. Germline-derived CDR1 and CDR2 are DFQATT and SNEGSKA (reference sequence). The CDR3 DNA is TGCAGTGCTAGGAGGCCGGGACAGAGCAATCAGCCCCAGCATTTT. Translated, it gives CSARRPGQSNQPQHF.

The chain combines TRBV30 with TRBJ2-5; 10 nucleotides agree with TRBD2. There are 13 residues in the CDR3. Germline V gene lookup returns CDR1 GTSNPN and CDR2 SVGIG (reference sequence). The V segment lost 2 bases and the J segment 4 bases; nucleotides outside the gene matches: 1. The CDR3 spells CAWSRLAGETQYF. Here the CDR3 DNA reads TGTGCCTGGAGTAGACTAGCGGGAGAGACCCAGTACTTC.

The V and J genes are TRBV6-2 or TRBV6-3 and TRBJ2-3, with 9 bases identical to TRBD1. Looked up from germline, CDR1 is MNHEY and CDR2 is SVGEGT. Trimming cost V 2 bases and J 0 bases; bases outside gene matches: 9. The CDR3 loop spans 18 amino acids. This chain's CDR3 is CASSYESDRGTSTDTQYF. CDR3 DNA sequence: TGTGCCAGCAGTTACGAGTCGGACAGGGGAACTAGCACAGATACGCAGTATTTT.